The 3 T cell receptor beta chains below all came from one sample that was sequenced in a study of post-analysis software for immune sequencing data (dated by TCRdb to the mid-2010s). Study-wide conclusions, independent of this receptor: Patients showed significantly higher frequencies than controls for five TRBV segments, among them TRBV5-6, TRBV5-1 and TRBV20-1.

The method was PCR. The data were produced on an Illumina HiSeq 2500. To reduce PCR and sequencing biases, unique molecular identifiers were built into the TCR beta cDNA libraries. TCRdb trimmed public reads at Q25 via fastp, called clones via MiXCR and kept in-frame beta chains. Every distinct CDR3 protein forms one entry, paired with its most common genes and DNA. The sample table contains about 200,000 distinct CDR3 sequences; only one count was recorded for about 30% of them. Jointly, the top ten make up 3% to 4% of the sample. Their antigens are not known. The sequenced sample was blood. The receptor source for this set is a girl aged 2-17 years with multiple sclerosis.

As DNA, the CDR3 is TGTGCCAGCAGATTAGCGGAGGGTTACAATGAGCAGTACTTC. This gives the protein CASRLAEGYNEQYF. This chain joins TRBV6-1 and TRBJ2-7; a weak D match, TRBD2 (6 bases). CDR1 is MNHNS and CDR2 is SASEGT in the germline V gene. The CDR3 length is 14 residues. V dropped 6 bases and J dropped 7 bases, with 19 bases sitting between them.

This clonotype was observed a few times. The V call is TRBV28, the J call TRBJ1-6; D not certain. Germline values: CDR1 MDHEN, CDR2 SYDVKM. With 2 bases removed from V and 0 bases from J, the gap between germline ends came to 11 bases. The CDR3 consists of 17 residues. The chain's CDR3 is CASSLRPQSSYNSPLHF. In DNA form, the CDR3 reads TGTGCCAGCAGTTTAAGACCTCAGAGCTCCTATAATTCACCCCTCCACTTT.

This clonotype was found a few times. The V and J genes are TRBV20-1 and TRBJ2-1; D is uncertain. CDR1 is DFQATT, CDR2 SNEGSKA, per germline (reference sequence). CDR3 length: 12 residues. V gave up 1 base and J gave up 9 bases, with 10 bases separating them. In DNA, the CDR3 is TGCAGTGCTAGAGGGGATGCCGGTGAGCAGTTCTTC. Its protein is CSARGDAGEQFF.